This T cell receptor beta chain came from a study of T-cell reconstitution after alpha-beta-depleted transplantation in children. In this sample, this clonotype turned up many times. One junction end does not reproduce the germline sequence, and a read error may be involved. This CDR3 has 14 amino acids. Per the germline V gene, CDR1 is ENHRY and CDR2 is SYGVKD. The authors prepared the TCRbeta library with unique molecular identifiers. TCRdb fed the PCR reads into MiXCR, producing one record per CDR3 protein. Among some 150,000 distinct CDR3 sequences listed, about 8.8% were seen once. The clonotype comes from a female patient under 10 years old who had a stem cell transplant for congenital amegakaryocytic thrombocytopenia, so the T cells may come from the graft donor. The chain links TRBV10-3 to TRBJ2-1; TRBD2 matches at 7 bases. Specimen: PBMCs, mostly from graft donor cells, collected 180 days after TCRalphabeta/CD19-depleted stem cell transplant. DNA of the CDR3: TGTGCCATCGGTGATCTAGCGGCCTACAATGAGCAGTTCTTC. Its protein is CAIGDLAAYNEQFF.